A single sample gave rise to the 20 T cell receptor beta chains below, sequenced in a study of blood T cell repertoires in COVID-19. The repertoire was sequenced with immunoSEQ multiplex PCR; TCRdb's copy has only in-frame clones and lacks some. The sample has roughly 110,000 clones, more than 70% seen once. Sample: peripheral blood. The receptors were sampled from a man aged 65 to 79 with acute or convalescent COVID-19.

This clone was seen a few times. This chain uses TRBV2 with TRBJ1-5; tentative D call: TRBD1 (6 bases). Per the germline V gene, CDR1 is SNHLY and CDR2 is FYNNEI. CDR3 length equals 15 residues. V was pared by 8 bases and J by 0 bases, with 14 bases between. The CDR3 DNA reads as TGTGCCAGCCTCCGGGGGGGGGCTAGCAATCAGCCCCAGCATTTT. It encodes CASLRGGASNQPQHF.

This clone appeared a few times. For the CDR3, the DNA is TGCAGCGTTGTTAGGGGGCACACTGAAGCTTTCTTT. Encoded protein: CSVVRGHTEAFF. The V gene is TRBV29-1, the J gene TRBJ1-1; 7 positions match TRBD1. The germline V gene encodes CDR1 SQVTM and CDR2 ANQGSEA. V shed 4 bases, J shed 3 bases, and the junction held 2 bases outside the gene matches. The CDR3 covers 12 residues.

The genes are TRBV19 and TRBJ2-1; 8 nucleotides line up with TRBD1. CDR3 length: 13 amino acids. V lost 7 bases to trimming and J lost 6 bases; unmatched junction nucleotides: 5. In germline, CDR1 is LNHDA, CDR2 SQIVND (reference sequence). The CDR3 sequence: CASNPTGGNEQFF. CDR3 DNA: TGTGCCAGTAATCCTACAGGGGGCAATGAGCAGTTCTTC.

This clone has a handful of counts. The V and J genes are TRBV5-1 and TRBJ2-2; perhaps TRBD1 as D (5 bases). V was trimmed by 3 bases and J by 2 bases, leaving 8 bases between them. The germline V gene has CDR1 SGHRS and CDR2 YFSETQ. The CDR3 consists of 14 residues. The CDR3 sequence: CASSSDTNTGELFF. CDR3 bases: TGCGCCAGCAGCTCGGACACAAACACCGGGGAGCTGTTTTTT.

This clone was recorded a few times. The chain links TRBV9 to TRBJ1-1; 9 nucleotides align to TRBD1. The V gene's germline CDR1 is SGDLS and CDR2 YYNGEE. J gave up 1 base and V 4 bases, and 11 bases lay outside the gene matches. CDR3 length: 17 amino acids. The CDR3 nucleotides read TGTGCCAGCAGCAACTCCGGGACAGGGAATAGGAACACTGAAGCTTTCTTT. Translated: CASSNSGTGNRNTEAFF. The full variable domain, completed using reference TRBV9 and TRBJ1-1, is DSGVTQTPKHLITATGQRVTLRCSPRSGDLSVYWYQQSLDQGLQFLIQYYNGEERAKGNILERFSAQQFPDLHSELNLSSLELGDSALYFCASSNSGTGNRNTEAFFGQGTRLTVV.

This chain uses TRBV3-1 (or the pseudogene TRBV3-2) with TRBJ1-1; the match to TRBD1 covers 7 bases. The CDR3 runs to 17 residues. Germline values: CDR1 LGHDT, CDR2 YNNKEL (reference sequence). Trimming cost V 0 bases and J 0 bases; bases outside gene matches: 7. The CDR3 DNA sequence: TGTGCCAGCAGCCAAGAGTACAGGGGCTCTATGAACACTGAAGCTTTCTTT. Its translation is CASSQEYRGSMNTEAFF.

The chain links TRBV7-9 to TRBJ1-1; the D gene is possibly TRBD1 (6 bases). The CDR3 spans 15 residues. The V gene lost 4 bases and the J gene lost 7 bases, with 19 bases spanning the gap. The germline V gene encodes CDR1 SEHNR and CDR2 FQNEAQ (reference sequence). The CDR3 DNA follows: TGTGCCAGCAGCTCACAAGGGGCAGGGGCCGGTGAAGCTTTCTTT. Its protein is CASSSQGAGAGEAFF.

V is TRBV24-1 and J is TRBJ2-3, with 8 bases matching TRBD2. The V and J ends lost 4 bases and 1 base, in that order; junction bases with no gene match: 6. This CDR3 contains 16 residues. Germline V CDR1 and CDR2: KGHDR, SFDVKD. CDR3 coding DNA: TGTGCCACCAGTGACCCAAGCGGGGGAGGCACAGATACGCAGTATTTT. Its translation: CATSDPSGGGTDTQYF.

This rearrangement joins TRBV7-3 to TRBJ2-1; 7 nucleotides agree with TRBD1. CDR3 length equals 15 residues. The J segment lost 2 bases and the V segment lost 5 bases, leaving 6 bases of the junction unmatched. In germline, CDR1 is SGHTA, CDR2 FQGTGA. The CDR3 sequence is CASSQGTGAYNEQFF. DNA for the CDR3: TGTGCCAGCAGCCAGGGTACAGGGGCCTACAATGAGCAGTTCTTC.

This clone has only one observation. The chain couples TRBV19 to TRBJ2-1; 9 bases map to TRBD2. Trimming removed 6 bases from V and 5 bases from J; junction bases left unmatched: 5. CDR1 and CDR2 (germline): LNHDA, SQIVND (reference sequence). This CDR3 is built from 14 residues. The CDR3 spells CASSSGTSNNEQFF. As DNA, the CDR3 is TGTGCCAGTAGCTCCGGGACTAGCAACAATGAGCAGTTCTTC. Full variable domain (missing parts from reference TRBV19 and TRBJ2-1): DGGITQSPKYLFRKEGQNVTLSCEQNLNHDAMYWYRQDPGQGLRLIYYSQIVNDFQKGDIAEGYSVSREKKESFPLTVTSAQKNPTAFYLCASSSGTSNNEQFFGPGTRLTVL.

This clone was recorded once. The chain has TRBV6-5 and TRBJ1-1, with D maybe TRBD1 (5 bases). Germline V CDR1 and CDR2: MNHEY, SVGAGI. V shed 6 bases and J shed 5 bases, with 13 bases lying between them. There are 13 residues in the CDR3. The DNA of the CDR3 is TGTGCCAGCAGCCCGGGGGGGAGGACTGAAGCTTTCTTT. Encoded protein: CASSPGGRTEAFF.

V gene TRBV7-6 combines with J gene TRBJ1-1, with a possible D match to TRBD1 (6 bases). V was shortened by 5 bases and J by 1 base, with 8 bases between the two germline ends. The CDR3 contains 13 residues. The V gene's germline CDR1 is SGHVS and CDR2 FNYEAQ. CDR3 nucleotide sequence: TGTGCCAGCAGCAGGGGGGGGAACACTGAAGCTTTCTTT. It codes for CASSRGGNTEAFF.

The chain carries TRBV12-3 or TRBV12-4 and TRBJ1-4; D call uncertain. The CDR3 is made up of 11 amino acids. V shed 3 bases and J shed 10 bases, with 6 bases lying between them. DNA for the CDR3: TGTGCCAGCAGTTTTGCAGGAAAACTGTTTTTT. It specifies CASSFAGKLFF.

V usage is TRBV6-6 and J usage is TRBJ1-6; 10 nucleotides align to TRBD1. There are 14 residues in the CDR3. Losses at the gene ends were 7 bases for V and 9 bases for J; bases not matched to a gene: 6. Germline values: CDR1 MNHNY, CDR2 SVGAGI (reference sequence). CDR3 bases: TGTGCCAGCACTTCGAGACAGGGGGCTTCACCCCTCCACTTT. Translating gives CASTSRQGASPLHF.

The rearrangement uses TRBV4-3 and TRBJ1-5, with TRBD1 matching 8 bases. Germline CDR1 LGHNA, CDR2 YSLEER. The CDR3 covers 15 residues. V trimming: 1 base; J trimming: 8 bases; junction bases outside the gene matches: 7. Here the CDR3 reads CASSQGAGGPEPQHF. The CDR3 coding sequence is TGCGCCAGCAGCCAAGGGGCAGGGGGCCCTGAGCCCCAGCATTTT.

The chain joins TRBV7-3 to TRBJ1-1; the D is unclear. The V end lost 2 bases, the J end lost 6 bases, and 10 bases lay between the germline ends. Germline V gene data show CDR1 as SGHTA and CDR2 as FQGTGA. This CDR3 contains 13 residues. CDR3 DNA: TGTGCCAGCAGCTTATATAATGCGGCTGAAGCTTTCTTT. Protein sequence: CASSLYNAAEAFF.

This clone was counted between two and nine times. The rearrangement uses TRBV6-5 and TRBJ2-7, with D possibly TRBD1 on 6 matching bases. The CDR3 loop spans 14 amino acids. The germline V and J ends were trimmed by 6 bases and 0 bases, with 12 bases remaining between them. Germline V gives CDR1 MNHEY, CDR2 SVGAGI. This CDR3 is CASRMTGNSYEQYF. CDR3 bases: TGTGCCAGCAGAATGACAGGAAACTCCTACGAGCAGTACTTC.

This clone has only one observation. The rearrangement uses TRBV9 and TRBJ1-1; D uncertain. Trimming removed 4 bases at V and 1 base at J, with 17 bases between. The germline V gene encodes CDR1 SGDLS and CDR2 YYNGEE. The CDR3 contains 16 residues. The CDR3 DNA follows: TGTGCCAGCAGCTCTAGCCCCGGCCGCAGGAACACTGAAGCTTTCTTT. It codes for CASSSSPGRRNTEAFF.

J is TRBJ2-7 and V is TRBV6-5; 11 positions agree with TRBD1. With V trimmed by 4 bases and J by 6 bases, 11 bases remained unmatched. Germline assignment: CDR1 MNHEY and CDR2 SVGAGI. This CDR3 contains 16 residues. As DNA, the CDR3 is TGTGCCAGCAGTTCTTTCCCTCCGGGACAGGGGGTCGAGCAGTACTTC. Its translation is CASSSFPPGQGVEQYF.

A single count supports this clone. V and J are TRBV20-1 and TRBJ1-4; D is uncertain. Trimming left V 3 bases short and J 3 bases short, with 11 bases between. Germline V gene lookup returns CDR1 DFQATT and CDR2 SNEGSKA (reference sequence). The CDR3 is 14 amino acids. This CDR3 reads CSASRIVANEKLFF. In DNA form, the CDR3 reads TGCAGTGCTAGTCGAATTGTAGCTAATGAAAAACTGTTTTTT.